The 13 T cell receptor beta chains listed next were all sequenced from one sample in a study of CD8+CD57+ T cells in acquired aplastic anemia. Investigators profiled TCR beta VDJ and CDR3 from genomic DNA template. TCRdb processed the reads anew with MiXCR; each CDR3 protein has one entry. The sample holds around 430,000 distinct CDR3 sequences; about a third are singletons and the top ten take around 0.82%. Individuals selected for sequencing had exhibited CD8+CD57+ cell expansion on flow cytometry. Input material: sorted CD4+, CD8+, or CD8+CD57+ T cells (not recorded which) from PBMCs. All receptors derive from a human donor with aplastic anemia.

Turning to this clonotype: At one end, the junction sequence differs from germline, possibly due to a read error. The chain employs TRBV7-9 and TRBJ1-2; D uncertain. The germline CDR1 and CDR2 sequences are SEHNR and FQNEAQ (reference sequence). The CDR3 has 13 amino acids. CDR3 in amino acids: CASSLDRGGGCTF. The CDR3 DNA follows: TGTGCCAGCAGCTTAGATCGGGGTGGAGGCTGCACCTTC.

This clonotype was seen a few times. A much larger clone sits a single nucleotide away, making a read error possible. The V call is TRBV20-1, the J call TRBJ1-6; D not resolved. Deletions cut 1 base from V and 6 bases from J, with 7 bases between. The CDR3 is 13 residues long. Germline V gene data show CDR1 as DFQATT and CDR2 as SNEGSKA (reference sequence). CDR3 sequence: CSARGLCNSPLHF. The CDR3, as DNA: TGCAGTGCTAGAGGGCTGTGTAATTCACCCCTCCACTTT.

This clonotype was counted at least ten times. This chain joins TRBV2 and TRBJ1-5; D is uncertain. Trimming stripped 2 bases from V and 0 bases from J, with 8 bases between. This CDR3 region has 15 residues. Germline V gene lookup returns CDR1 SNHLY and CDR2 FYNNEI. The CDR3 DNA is TGTGCCAGCAGTGAATTACCGAATAGCAATCAGCCCCAGCATTTT. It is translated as CASSELPNSNQPQHF.

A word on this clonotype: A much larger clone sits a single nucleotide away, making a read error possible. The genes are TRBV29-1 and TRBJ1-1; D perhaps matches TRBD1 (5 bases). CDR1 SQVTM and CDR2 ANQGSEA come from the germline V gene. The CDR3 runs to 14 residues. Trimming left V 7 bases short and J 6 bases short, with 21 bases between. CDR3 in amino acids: CSGQAWGLNAEAFF. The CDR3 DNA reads TGCAGCGGTCAGGCGTGGGGGTTAAACGCTGAAGCTTTCTTT.

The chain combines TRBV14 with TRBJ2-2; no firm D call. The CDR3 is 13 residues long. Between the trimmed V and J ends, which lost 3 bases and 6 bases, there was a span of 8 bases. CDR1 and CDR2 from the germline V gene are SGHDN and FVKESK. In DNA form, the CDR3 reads TGTGCCAGCAGCCACTACAATGCCGGGGAGCTGTTTTTT. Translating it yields CASSHYNAGELFF.

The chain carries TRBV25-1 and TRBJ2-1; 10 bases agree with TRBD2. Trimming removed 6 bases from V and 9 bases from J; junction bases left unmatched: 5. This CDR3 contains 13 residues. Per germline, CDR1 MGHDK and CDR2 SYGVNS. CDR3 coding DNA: TGTGCCAGCAGAACTAGCGGGGACAGTGAGCAGTTCTTC. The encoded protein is CASRTSGDSEQFF. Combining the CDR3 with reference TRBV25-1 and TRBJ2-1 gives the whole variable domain EADIYQTPRYLVIGTGKKITLECSQTMGHDKMYWYQQDPGMELHLIHYSYGVNSTEKGDLSSESTVSRIRTEHFPLTLESARPSHTSQYLCASRTSGDSEQFFGPGTRLTVL.

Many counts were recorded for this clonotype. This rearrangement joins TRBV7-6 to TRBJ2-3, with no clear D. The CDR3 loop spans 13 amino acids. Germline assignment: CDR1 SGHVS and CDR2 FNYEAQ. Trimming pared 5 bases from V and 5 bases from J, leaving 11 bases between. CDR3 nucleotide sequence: TGTGCCAGCAGCGTACGCTACGGAGATACGCAGTATTTT. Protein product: CASSVRYGDTQYF.

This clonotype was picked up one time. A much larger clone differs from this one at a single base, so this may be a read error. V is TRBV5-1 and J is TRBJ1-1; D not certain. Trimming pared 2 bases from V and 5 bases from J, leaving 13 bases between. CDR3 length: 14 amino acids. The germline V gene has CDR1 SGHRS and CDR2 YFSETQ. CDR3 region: CASSFATAGTEAFF. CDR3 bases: TGCGCCAGCAGCTTCGCCACAGCGGGGACTGAAGCTTTCTTT.

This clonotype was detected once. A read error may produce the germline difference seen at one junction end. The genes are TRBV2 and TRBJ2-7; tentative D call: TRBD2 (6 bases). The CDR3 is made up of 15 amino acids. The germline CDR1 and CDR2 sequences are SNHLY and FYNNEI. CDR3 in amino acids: CASGEGLREYYGQYF. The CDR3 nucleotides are TGTGCCAGCGGTGAAGGCTTACGGGAGTACTACGGGCAGTACTTC.

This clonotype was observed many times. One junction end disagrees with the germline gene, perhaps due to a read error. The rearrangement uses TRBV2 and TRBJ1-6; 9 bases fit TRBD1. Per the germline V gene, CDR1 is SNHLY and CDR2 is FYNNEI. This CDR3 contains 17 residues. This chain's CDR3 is CASREGERTGDNSPLHF. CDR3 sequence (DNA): TGTGCCAGCAGGGAAGGGGAGCGGACAGGGGATAATTCACCCCTCCACTTT.

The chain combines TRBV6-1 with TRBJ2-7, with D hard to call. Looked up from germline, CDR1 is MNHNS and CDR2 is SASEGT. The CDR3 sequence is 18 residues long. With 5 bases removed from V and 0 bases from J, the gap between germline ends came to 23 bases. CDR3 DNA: TGTGCCAGCAGTCCAACAGTGTGGTTGGTCCTCAGCTCCTACGAGCAGTACTTC. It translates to CASSPTVWLVLSSYEQYF.

CDR3 protein: CSVTGTGGIGELFF. CDR3 nucleotide sequence: TGCAGTGTAACCGGGACAGGGGGCATCGGGGAGCTGTTTTTT. The rearrangement joins TRBV20-1 to TRBJ2-2; 12 nucleotides agree with TRBD1. Germline lookup yields CDR1 DFQATT and CDR2 SNEGSKA (reference sequence). This CDR3 spans 14 amino acids. After removal of 7 bases from V and 7 bases from J, the junction contained 7 bases not matched to a gene.

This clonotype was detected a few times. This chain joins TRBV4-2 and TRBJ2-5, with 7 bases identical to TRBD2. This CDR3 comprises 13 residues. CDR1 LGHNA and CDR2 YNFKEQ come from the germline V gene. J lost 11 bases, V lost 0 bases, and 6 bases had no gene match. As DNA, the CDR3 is TGTGCCAGCAGCCAAGATCGACCGCGGGAGCAGTACTTC. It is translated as CASSQDRPREQYF.